This T cell receptor beta chain was sequenced in a study of blood T cell repertoires in COVID-19. TCRdb's copy holds only in-frame clones and misses some; the assay was immunoSEQ multiplex PCR. The sample has 140,000 to 150,000 clones; about 85% are singletons. The CDR3 totals 14 residues. Losses at the gene ends were 3 bases for V and 11 bases for J; bases not matched to a gene: 7. The germline V gene has CDR1 KGHSY and CDR2 FQNENV. This clone was detected only a few times. The sample was peripheral blood. This chain uses TRBV16 with TRBJ1-6, with 7 bases lining up with TRBD1. The clonotype comes from a human donor in a cohort sampled during active COVID-19. The CDR3 loop is CASSQARGRTPLHF. The DNA of the CDR3 is TGTGCCAGCAGCCAGGCCAGGGGGAGGACACCCCTCCACTTT.